This is a list of T cell receptor beta chains from one sample in a study of CD4 and CD8 cells across lung adenocarcinoma regions. Each CDR3 protein is one row after TCRdb ran MiXCR on the PCR reads. Of around 25,000 distinct CDR3 sequences listed, roughly 50% are singletons. Material for sequencing was CD8+ T cells from the center of a lung tumor. These receptors were obtained from a male donor with lung adenocarcinoma. The CD4 and CD8 labels of this study may be unreliable. Both conserved end residues are part of each CDR3. A D gene is named only where the DNA matches it firmly. Rows may omit the clone size; those that give it use once, few, many or a size class.

many	TRBV11-1	TRBJ2-5	NA	TGTGCCAGCAGCCCCAGGAGGGCGGAGAACCCACTAGGGCAGTACTTC	CASSPRRAENPLGQYF
many	TRBV10-1	TRBJ2-5	NA	TGCGCCAGCAGTGTAGCCCCAGAGGGGACCCAGTACTTC	CASSVAPEGTQYF
few	TRBV7-2	TRBJ2-3	TRBD1	TGTGCCAGCAGCCCCGGGACAGCTAACTTTAAGCAGTATTTT	CASSPGTANFKQYF
NA	TRBV11-2	TRBJ2-4	TRBD1	TGTGTCAGGGGGCTGGGGATCAAAAACACTCAGTATTTC	CVRGLGIKNTQYF
NA	TRBV6-1	TRBJ2-2	NA	TGTGCCAGCAGTGAGGGGGATGGGGAGCTGTTTTTT	CASSEGDGELFF
NA	TRBV6-1	TRBJ2-1	TRBD1	TGTGCCAGCAGGGGGACAGGGCGCCGGGAGCAGTTCTTC	CASRGTGRREQFF
few	TRBV6-5	TRBJ2-1	TRBD1	TGTGCCAGCAGTAACATTGGACAGGGAGCCTACAATGAGCAGTTCTTC	CASSNIGQGAYNEQFF
many	TRBV7-2	TRBJ2-3	TRBD2	TGTGCCAGCAGCCTCGGACTAGCGACAGATACGCAGTATTTT	CASSLGLATDTQYF
NA	TRBV10-1	TRBJ2-4	TRBD2	TGCGCCAGCCGTGCGATGGGGGGGGGAGCCACAAATATGCAGTACTTC	CASRAMGGGATNMQYF
NA	TRBV10-3	TRBJ2-4	NA	TGTGCCACCCAAATGGATCGCAAAAACACTCAGTACTTC	CATQMDRKNTQYF
NA	TRBV7-8	TRBJ2-1	TRBD2	TGTGCCAGCAGCCCACTAGCGGGGGCCTACAATGAGCAGTTCTTC	CASSPLAGAYNEQFF
NA	TRBV29-1	TRBJ2-5	TRBD1	TGCAGCGTCCCGGTCGGACAGGGAAAGACCCAGTACTTC	CSVPVGQGKTQYF
NA	TRBV6-1	TRBJ2-7	TRBD2	TGTGCCAGCAGTCAAAGACTAGCGGAATACGAGCAGTACTTC	CASSQRLAEYEQYF
NA	TRBV10-1	TRBJ2-2	NA	TGCGCCAGCAGTCGCAGGACGGATACCGGGGAGCTGTTTTTT	CASSRRTDTGELFF
NA	TRBV18	TRBJ2-5	NA	TGTGCCGGGTCCGGGGGCCGTGACCCAAAAACCCAGTACTTC	CAGSGGRDPKTQYF
many	TRBV6-1	TRBJ1-2	NA	TGTGCCAGCAGTGAAGGTGGCAGCCCTAACTATGGCTACACCTTC	CASSEGGSPNYGYTF
NA	TRBV6-5	TRBJ2-3	NA	TGTGCCAGCATTAAGACGACTAGCACAGATACGCAGTATTTT	CASIKTTSTDTQYF
NA	TRBV7-2	TRBJ2-5	NA	TGTGCCAGCAGAAAGGACGGCGATGGGACCCAGTACTTC	CASRKDGDGTQYF
few	TRBV6-1	TRBJ2-1	NA	TGTGCCAGCAAAGAAGTCGTAGGGGTAGTCCACAATGAGCAGTTCTTC	CASKEVVGVVHNEQFF
medium-sized	TRBV6-1	TRBJ2-7	TRBD1	TGTGCCAGCAGAGGACAGGGGGGGGCCTACGAGCAGTACTTC	CASRGQGGAYEQYF
few	TRBV11-3	TRBJ2-1	TRBD2	TGTGCCAGCAGCCTGGGACTAGCTTACAATGAGCAGTTCTTC	CASSLGLAYNEQFF
NA	TRBV25-1	TRBJ2-4	TRBD2	TGTGCCAGCAGCGGGGAGCGGGGGGGCCAAAATATTCAGTATTTC	CASSGERGGQNIQYF
medium-sized	TRBV6-5	TRBJ2-1	TRBD2	TGTGCCAGCAGATCAGGGACTAGCGTATACAATGAGCAGTTCTTC	CASRSGTSVYNEQFF
NA	TRBV23-1	TRBJ2-2	TRBD1	TGCGCCAGCAGTCAACCCCCCGGGACAGTCTTGTCCGGGGAGCTGTTTTTT	CASSQPPGTVLSGELFF
NA	TRBV30	TRBJ1-1	NA	TGTGCCTGGAGAGGAGAAGGGGTCACGAACACTGAAGCTTTCTTT	CAWRGEGVTNTEAFF